The rows below give T cell receptor beta chains drawn from one sample of a study of blood T cell repertoires in COVID-19. TCRdb's table, derived via immunoSEQ multiplex PCR, lists solely in-frame clones and lacks some. The repertoire holds 60,000 to 70,000 clones, with roughly 83% as singletons. Sequenced: peripheral blood. Receptors originate from a man aged 45-65 years with active COVID-19. Both conserved end residues are part of each CDR3. The order of the fields is clone size, J gene, V gene, D gene, CDR3 protein, CDR3 DNA. The D gene is left open where the match is weak. A clone size is listed for some rows: how often the clone was seen (once, few, many), or a class if it is expanded.

NA,TRBJ2-7,TRBV6-6,TRBD2,CASSSTSGGPLEQYF,TGTGCCAGCAGTTCGACTAGCGGGGGCCCCCTCGAGCAGTACTTC
NA,TRBJ2-2,TRBV28,TRBD2,CASSLLLAGVSGELFF,TGTGCCAGCAGTTTATTGCTAGCGGGAGTATCCGGGGAGCTGTTTTTT
NA,TRBJ2-2,TRBV3-1/TRBV3-2,NA,CASSPRTPNTGELFF,TGTGCCAGCAGCCCGCGGACACCGAACACCGGGGAGCTGTTTTTT
NA,TRBJ2-1,TRBV6-1,NA,CASSGRRLLQETPRQWEQFF,TGTGCCAGCAGTGGGCGACGGCTGTTACAGGAGACCCCTCGCCAATGGGAGCAGTTCTTC
NA,TRBJ1-6,TRBV3-1/TRBV3-2,NA,CASSRQEVENSPLHF,TGTGCCAGCAGCCGACAGGAGGTTGAGAATTCACCCCTCCACTTT
NA,TRBJ2-7,TRBV6-6,NA,CASSYGGFWYEQYF,TGTGCCAGCAGTTATGGAGGGTTCTGGTACGAGCAGTACTTC
NA,TRBJ2-3,TRBV3-1/TRBV3-2,TRBD2,CASSLDELAGTDTQYF,TGTGCCAGCAGCCTAGACGAACTAGCGGGAACAGATACGCAGTATTTT
NA,TRBJ2-1,TRBV3-1/TRBV3-2,NA,CASSFGGNEQFF,TGTGCCAGCAGTTTCGGCGGGAATGAGCAGTTCTTC
NA,TRBJ2-1,TRBV27,TRBD1,CASSLGQINEQFF,TGTGCCAGCAGTCTGGGACAGATCAATGAGCAGTTCTTC
NA,TRBJ2-7,TRBV5-6,NA,CASSLGYLTYEQYF,TGTGCCAGCAGCTTGGGGTACTTGACCTACGAGCAGTACTTC
few,TRBJ1-1,TRBV19,NA,CASGEPKARAFF,TGTGCCAGTGGGGAGCCGAAGGCTCGGGCTTTCTTT
NA,TRBJ1-1,TRBV7-8,NA,CASSLYGRGALNTEAFF,TGTGCCAGCAGCTTATATGGCCGGGGGGCCTTGAACACTGAAGCTTTCTTT
NA,TRBJ2-1,TRBV5-1,TRBD1,CASSTTGQGNEQFF,TGCGCCAGCAGCACCACGGGACAGGGCAATGAGCAGTTCTTC
NA,TRBJ2-2,TRBV7-2,TRBD2,CASSYRGGPGTGELFF,TGTGCCAGCAGCTACCGCGGGGGGCCGGGCACCGGGGAGCTGTTTTTT
NA,TRBJ1-2,TRBV29-1,NA,CSVGFGQGYGYTF,TGCAGCGTTGGTTTTGGTCAGGGGTATGGCTACACCTTC
NA,TRBJ2-7,TRBV12-3/TRBV12-4,NA,CASSLVRVHEQYF,TGTGCCAGCAGTTTAGTCCGAGTCCACGAGCAGTACTTC
NA,TRBJ2-5,TRBV7-9,TRBD2,CASSLITSGVETQYF,TGTGCCAGCAGCTTGATAACGAGCGGGGTGGAGACCCAGTACTTC
NA,TRBJ2-1,TRBV4-3,TRBD2,CASSQDPPTSGYSTSYNEQFF,TGCGCCAGCAGCCAAGACCCACCGACTAGCGGGTACTCAACCTCCTACAATGAGCAGTTCTTC
NA,TRBJ2-5,TRBV5-1,NA,CASSLEVTGFQETQYF,TGCGCCAGCAGCTTGGAGGTAACAGGTTTCCAAGAGACCCAGTACTTC
NA,TRBJ2-7,TRBV9,NA,CASSVSGTSYEQYF,TGTGCCAGCAGCGTATCCGGGACATCCTACGAGCAGTACTTC
NA,TRBJ2-5,TRBV7-9,NA,CASSLPGQETQYF,TGTGCCAGCAGCTTGCCAGGTCAAGAGACCCAGTACTTC
NA,TRBJ1-5,TRBV5-1,NA,CASSLEAGSAQHF,TGCGCCAGCAGCTTGGAAGCAGGGTCAGCCCAGCATTTT
NA,TRBJ2-7,TRBV5-5,NA,CASSLVGGRSYEQYF,TGTGCCAGCAGCTTGGTAGGAGGGCGCTCCTACGAGCAGTACTTC
few,TRBJ1-1,TRBV5-1,NA,CASSRSMNTEAFF,TGCGCCAGCAGCAGGAGCATGAACACTGAAGCTTTCTTT
NA,TRBJ1-2,TRBV29-1,NA,CSVDLQYYGYTF,TGCAGCGTTGATCTCCAGTACTATGGCTACACCTTC
NA,TRBJ2-2,TRBV6-5,NA,CASRKAGTNTGELFF,TGTGCCAGCAGAAAAGCGGGCACGAACACCGGGGAGCTGTTTTTT
NA,TRBJ1-2,TRBV9,NA,CASSDWASNYGYTF,TGTGCCAGCAGCGACTGGGCTTCTAACTATGGCTACACCTTC
NA,TRBJ2-7,TRBV6-5,TRBD2,CAIATSGGAYEQYF,TGTGCCATCGCGACTAGCGGGGGAGCCTACGAGCAGTACTTC
once,TRBJ1-5,TRBV27,NA,CASSPGGNQPQHF,TGTGCCAGCAGTCCCGGGGGCAATCAGCCCCAGCATTTT
NA,TRBJ1-2,TRBV30,NA,CAWSVLAEGGGYTF,TGTGCCTGGAGTGTACTGGCAGAAGGCGGTGGCTACACCTTC
once,TRBJ1-1,TRBV6-6,NA,CASRGATEAFF,TGTGCCAGCAGGGGGGCCACTGAAGCTTTCTTT
NA,TRBJ2-5,TRBV7-9,TRBD2,CASTPLGGQTSGIQETQYF,TGTGCCAGCACCCCCCTGGGCGGACAGACTAGCGGGATCCAAGAGACCCAGTACTTC
NA,TRBJ2-2,TRBV30,TRBD2,CAWIMGLAGLNTGELFF,TGTGCCTGGATCATGGGTCTAGCGGGACTAAACACCGGGGAGCTGTTTTTT
few,TRBJ2-7,TRBV5-1,TRBD2,CASSPLTSGYEQYF,TGCGCCAGCAGCCCCCTGACTAGCGGGTACGAGCAGTACTTC
NA,TRBJ2-1,TRBV15,TRBD2,CATSRIGGGENEQFF,TGTGCCACCAGCAGAATAGGCGGGGGAGAGAATGAGCAGTTCTTC